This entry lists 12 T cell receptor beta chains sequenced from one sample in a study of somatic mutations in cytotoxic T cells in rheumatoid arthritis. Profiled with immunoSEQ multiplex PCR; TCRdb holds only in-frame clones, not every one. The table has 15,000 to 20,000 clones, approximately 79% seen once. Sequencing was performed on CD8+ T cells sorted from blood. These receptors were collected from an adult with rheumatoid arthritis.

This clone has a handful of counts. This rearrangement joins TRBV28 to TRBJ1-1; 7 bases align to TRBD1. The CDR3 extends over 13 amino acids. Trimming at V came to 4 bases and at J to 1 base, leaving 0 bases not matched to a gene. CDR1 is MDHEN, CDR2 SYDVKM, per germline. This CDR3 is CASSWTGNTEAFF. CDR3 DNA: TGTGCCAGCAGTTGGACAGGGAACACTGAAGCTTTCTTT.

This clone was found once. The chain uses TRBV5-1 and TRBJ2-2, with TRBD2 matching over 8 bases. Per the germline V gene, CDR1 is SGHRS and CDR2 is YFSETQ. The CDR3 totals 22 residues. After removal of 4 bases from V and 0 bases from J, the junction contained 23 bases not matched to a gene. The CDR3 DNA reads TGCGCCAGCAGCCAGGGACCCCGGGGACTAGTTCAGGAGAGCGCGAACACCGGGGAGCTGTTTTTT. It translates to CASSQGPRGLVQESANTGELFF.

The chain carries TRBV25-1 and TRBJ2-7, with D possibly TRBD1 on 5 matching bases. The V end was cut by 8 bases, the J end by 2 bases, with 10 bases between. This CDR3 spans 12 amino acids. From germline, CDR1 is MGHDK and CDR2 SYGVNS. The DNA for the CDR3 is TGTGCCAGCGGGCAGGGTCCCTACGAGCAGTACTTC. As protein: CASGQGPYEQYF.

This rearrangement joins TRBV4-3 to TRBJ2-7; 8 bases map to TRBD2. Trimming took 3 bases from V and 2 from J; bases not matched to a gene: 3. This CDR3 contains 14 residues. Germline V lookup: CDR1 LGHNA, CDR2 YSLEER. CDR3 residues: CASSHTSGTYEQYF. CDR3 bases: TGCGCCAGCAGCCACACTAGCGGAACCTACGAGCAGTACTTC.

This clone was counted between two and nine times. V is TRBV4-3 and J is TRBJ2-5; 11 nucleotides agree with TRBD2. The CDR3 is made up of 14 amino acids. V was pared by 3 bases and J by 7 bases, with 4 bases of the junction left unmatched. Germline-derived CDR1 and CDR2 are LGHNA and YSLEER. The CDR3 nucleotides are TGCGCCAGCAGCCAGGGACTAGCGGAAGGGACCCAGTACTTC. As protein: CASSQGLAEGTQYF.

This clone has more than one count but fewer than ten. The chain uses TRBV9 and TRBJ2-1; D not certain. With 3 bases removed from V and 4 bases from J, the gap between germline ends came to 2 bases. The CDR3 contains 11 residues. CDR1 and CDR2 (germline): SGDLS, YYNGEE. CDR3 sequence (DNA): TGTGCCAGCAGCGGATACAATGAGCAGTTCTTC. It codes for CASSGYNEQFF.

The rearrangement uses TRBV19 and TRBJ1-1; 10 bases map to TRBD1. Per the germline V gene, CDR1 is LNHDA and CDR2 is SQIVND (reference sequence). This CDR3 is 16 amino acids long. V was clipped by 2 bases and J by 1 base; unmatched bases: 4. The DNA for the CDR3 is TGTGCCAGTAGTATAAGGGGACAGGGGCCGAACACTGAAGCTTTCTTT. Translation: CASSIRGQGPNTEAFF.

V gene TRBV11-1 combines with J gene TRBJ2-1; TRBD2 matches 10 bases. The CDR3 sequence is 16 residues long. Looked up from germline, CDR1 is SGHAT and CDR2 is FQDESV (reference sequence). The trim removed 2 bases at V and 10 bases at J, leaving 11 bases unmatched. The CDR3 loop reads CASSLSGTSASREQFF. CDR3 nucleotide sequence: TGTGCCAGCAGCTTATCCGGGACTAGCGCGTCTCGGGAGCAGTTCTTC.

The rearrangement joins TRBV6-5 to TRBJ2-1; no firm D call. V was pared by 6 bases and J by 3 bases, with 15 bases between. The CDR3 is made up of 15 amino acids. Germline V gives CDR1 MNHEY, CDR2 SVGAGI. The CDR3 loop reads CASSDTSPGYNEQFF. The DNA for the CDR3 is TGTGCCAGCAGCGATACATCACCGGGCTACAATGAGCAGTTCTTC.

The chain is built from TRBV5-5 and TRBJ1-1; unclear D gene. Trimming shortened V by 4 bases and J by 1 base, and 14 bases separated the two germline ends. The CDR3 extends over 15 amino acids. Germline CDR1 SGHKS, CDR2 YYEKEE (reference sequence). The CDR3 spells CASSAVGLWNTEAFF. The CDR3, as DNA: TGTGCCAGCAGCGCAGTTGGACTGTGGAACACTGAAGCTTTCTTT.

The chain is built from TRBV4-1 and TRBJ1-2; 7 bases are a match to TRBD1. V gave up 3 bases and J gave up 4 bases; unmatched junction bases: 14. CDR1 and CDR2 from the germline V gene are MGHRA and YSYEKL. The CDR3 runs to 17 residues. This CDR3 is CASSQTLAGQLGYGYTF. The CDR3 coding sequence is TGCGCCAGCAGCCAGACTCTGGCGGGACAGCTTGGCTATGGCTACACCTTC.

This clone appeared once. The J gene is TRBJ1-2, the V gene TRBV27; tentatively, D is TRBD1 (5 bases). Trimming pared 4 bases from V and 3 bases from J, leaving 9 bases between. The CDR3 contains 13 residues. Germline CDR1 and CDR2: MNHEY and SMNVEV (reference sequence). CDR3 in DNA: TGTGCCAGCAGTTCCTGGGGGGACTATGGCTACACCTTC. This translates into CASSSWGDYGYTF.